This T cell receptor (beta chain) was documented in a study of response to subunit inactivated influenza vaccine. Germline V CDR1 and CDR2: DFQATT, SNEGSKA (reference sequence). V gave up 0 bases and J gave up 2 bases, with 8 bases separating them. The CDR3 has 13 residues. There are a few counts of this clonotype. TCRdb ran MiXCR on the RT-PCR reads and lists one entry per CDR3 protein. The repertoire holds over 800,000 distinct CDR3 sequences, with 21% as singletons. The sequence was obtained from a man in his forties or fifties who received an inactivated influenza vaccine. This chain connects TRBV20-1 to TRBJ2-7; D unresolved. Sample: PBMCs from blood, taken around 5 days after vaccination. Written as DNA, the CDR3 is TGCAGTGCTAGAGAGTCTGGAACCTACGAGCAGTACTTC. This encodes CSARESGTYEQYF.